The 11 T cell receptor beta chains below were found in one sample sequenced in a study of cytomegalovirus exposure and HLA in healthy donors. The PCR made use of 60 Vbeta and 13 Jbeta primers. Assay used: immunoSEQ multiplex PCR; TCRdb lists only in-frame clones, some missing. The sample shows roughly 90,000 clones, around 85% of them seen only once. Sequencing was done on a sample of PBMCs. The source is a man between 18 and 29 years old in good health and CMV-seronegative.

The rearrangement links TRBV7-8 to TRBJ1-1, with 7 positions matching TRBD1. The CDR3 length is 15 residues. V dropped 0 bases and J dropped 5; count of bases not matched to a gene: 6. From germline, CDR1 is SGHVS and CDR2 FQNEAQ. Here the CDR3 DNA reads TGTGCCAGCAGCTTAGCGAGACAGGGTGTAACTGAAGCTTTCTTT. Translated: CASSLARQGVTEAFF.

This chain connects TRBV10-3 to TRBJ1-5; no definite D call. CDR3 length: 10 residues. The germline V and J ends were trimmed by 8 bases and 6 bases, with 5 bases remaining between them. Per the germline V gene, CDR1 is ENHRY and CDR2 is SYGVKD. CDR3 amino acids: CAIVVQPQHF. The DNA of the CDR3 is TGTGCCATCGTAGTTCAGCCCCAGCATTTT.

The V and J genes are TRBV12-5 and TRBJ1-4; no clear D. V lost 4 bases and J lost 6, with 12 bases in between. The CDR3 is made up of 14 amino acids. CDR1 and CDR2 (germline): LGHNT, FRNRAP. CDR3 DNA: TGTGCTAGTGGTTACTTGGGCATCGATGAAAAACTGTTTTTT. It translates to CASGYLGIDEKLFF.

This clone appeared a single time. The V and J genes are TRBV30 and TRBJ2-3, with 8 bases identical to TRBD1. Trimming at V came to 3 bases and at J to 2 bases, leaving 7 bases not matched to a gene. This CDR3 comprises 15 residues. CDR1 is GTSNPN, CDR2 SVGIG, per germline (reference sequence). The CDR3 region has the DNA TGTGCCTGGAGCACGACAGGGGTTAACACAGATACGCAGTATTTT. Its protein product is CAWSTTGVNTDTQYF.

The chain is built from TRBV5-4 and TRBJ2-7; 9 bases are a match to TRBD2. In germline, CDR1 is SGHNT, CDR2 YYREEE (reference sequence). Trimming took 0 bases from V and 5 from J; bases not matched to a gene: 6. The length of the CDR3 is 15 residues. Written as DNA, the CDR3 is TGTGCCAGCAGCTTGGCCGGGGGACTAGCAGACGAGCAGTACTTC. It specifies CASSLAGGLADEQYF.

The chain has TRBV6-5 and TRBJ1-1; D is undetermined. V lost 2 bases, J lost 1 base, and 5 bases lay in between. The CDR3 length is 13 residues. CDR1 is MNHEY, CDR2 SVGAGI, per germline. The CDR3: CASSYGGNTEAFF. The CDR3 DNA reads TGTGCCAGCAGTTACGGAGGGAACACTGAAGCTTTCTTT.

The chain employs TRBV9 and TRBJ1-2; D gene unclear. Germline V gene lookup returns CDR1 SGDLS and CDR2 YYNGEE. Trimming stripped 6 bases from V and 0 bases from J, with 12 bases between. This CDR3 spans 14 amino acids. The CDR3 DNA follows: TGTGCCAGCACCCTCCCGGGAGCTAACTATGGCTACACCTTC. It yields the protein CASTLPGANYGYTF.

This clone has only a few counts. The chain has TRBV2 and TRBJ2-3; 9 bases match TRBD2. The V segment lost 5 bases and the J segment 4 bases; nucleotides outside the gene matches: 13. Germline V gene sequence: CDR1 SNHLY, CDR2 FYNNEI. The CDR3 runs 17 residues. The CDR3 spells CASSLRPAGGLADTQYF. CDR3 bases: TGTGCCAGCAGTCTCCGGCCAGCGGGAGGTCTGGCAGATACGCAGTATTTT.

This chain's CDR3 is CASSLSGRSSYNEQFF. The CDR3 coding sequence is TGTGCCAGCAGCCTAAGCGGGAGAAGCTCCTACAATGAGCAGTTCTTC. The chain carries TRBV7-6 and TRBJ2-1, with 8 bases fitting TRBD2. V trimming: 5 bases; J trimming: 0 bases; junction bases outside the gene matches: 6. CDR1 SGHVS and CDR2 FNYEAQ come from the germline V gene. CDR3 length: 16 amino acids.

The V and J genes are TRBV27 and TRBJ1-1, with 7 bases matching TRBD1. After removal of 3 bases from V and 5 bases from J, the junction contained 15 bases not matched to a gene. The length of the CDR3 is 17 residues. Germline CDR1 is MNHEY and CDR2 is SMNVEV (reference sequence). This chain's CDR3 is CASSFPRQGGGKTEAFF. CDR3 DNA: TGTGCCAGCAGTTTTCCTAGACAGGGTGGGGGTAAGACTGAAGCTTTCTTT.

In its sample, this clone was seen once. This rearrangement joins TRBV11-3 to TRBJ2-1; 11 nucleotides agree with TRBD2. The germline gives CDR1 SGHNT, CDR2 YENEEA. The CDR3 consists of 19 residues. Unmatched junction bases numbered 12, after V lost 0 bases and J lost 5 bases. The chain's CDR3 is CASSLDGGTSGRRDNEQFF. In DNA, the CDR3 is TGTGCCAGCAGCTTAGATGGCGGCACTAGCGGGAGAAGGGACAATGAGCAGTTCTTC. Combining the CDR3 with reference TRBV11-3 and TRBJ2-1 gives the whole variable domain EAGVVQSPRYKIIEKKQPVAFWCNPISGHNTLYWYLQNLGQGPELLIRYENEEAVDDSQLPKDRFSAERLKGVDSTLKIQPAELGDSAVYLCASSLDGGTSGRRDNEQFFGPGTRLTVL.